The 18 T cell receptor beta chains reported below all come from one sample, sequenced in a study of T cell responses to AZD1222 COVID-19 vaccine. Method: immunoSEQ multiplex PCR; TCRdb's copy keeps in-frame clones and lacks some. The sample gives some 120,000 clones, roughly 84% of which show up once; roughly 10% is in the top ten. Material: peripheral blood, obtained on day 0 of AZD1222 vaccination. The source of these receptors is an adult in good health.

V is TRBV28 and J is TRBJ2-7; 9 bases match TRBD1. CDR3 length equals 13 residues. In germline, CDR1 is MDHEN, CDR2 SYDVKM. Germline trimming cut 6 bases from V and 3 bases from J; bases unmatched to any gene: 3. CDR3 coding DNA: TGTGCCAGCAGGGGACAGGGAAACTACGAGCAGTACTTC. As protein: CASRGQGNYEQYF.

This chain links TRBV28 with TRBJ2-2, with 9 bases that match TRBD1. The length of the CDR3 is 13 residues. Germline CDR1 is MDHEN and CDR2 is SYDVKM. V trimming: 10 bases; J trimming: 5 bases; junction bases outside the gene matches: 5. The CDR3 loop reads CANKGQGTGELFF. As DNA, the CDR3 is TGTGCCAACAAGGGACAGGGAACCGGGGAGCTGTTTTTT.

Only a few counts were recorded for this clone. This rearrangement joins TRBV28 to TRBJ1-6; TRBD1 aligns across 9 bases. CDR1 is MDHEN, CDR2 SYDVKM, per germline. J gave up 6 bases and V 3 bases, and 3 bases lay outside the gene matches. The CDR3 has 15 amino acids. The CDR3 DNA reads TGTGCCAGCAGTTTCAGGGGACAGGGTAATTCACCCCTCCACTTT. It translates to CASSFRGQGNSPLHF.

The chain is built from TRBV6-5 and TRBJ1-6, with TRBD1 as a possible D gene (6 bases). Looked up from germline, CDR1 is MNHEY and CDR2 is SVGAGI. The ends were cut back, 2 bases at V and 14 bases at J, with 13 bases in the middle. The CDR3 loop spans 13 amino acids. The CDR3 loop reads CASSYQGQMSLHF. CDR3 sequence (DNA): TGTGCCAGCAGTTACCAGGGGCAAATGTCCCTCCACTTT.

The J gene is TRBJ1-5, the V gene TRBV6-2 or TRBV6-3, with a weak D call TRBD1 (5 bases). The CDR3 has 16 amino acids. V gave up 0 bases and J gave up 3 bases, with 12 bases separating them. CDR1 is MNHEY and CDR2 is SVGEGT in the germline V gene. Here the CDR3 reads CASSYSPQETNQPQHF. For the CDR3, the DNA is TGTGCCAGCAGTTACTCGCCACAGGAGACCAATCAGCCCCAGCATTTT.

V is TRBV5-1 and J is TRBJ2-1; 12 bases align to TRBD2. The trim removed 4 bases at V and 9 bases at J, leaving 11 bases unmatched. Germline V gives CDR1 SGHRS, CDR2 YFSETQ. This CDR3 spans 16 amino acids. The CDR3: CASSAIWTSGEGEQFF. The CDR3, as DNA: TGCGCCAGCAGCGCAATCTGGACTAGCGGGGAAGGTGAGCAGTTCTTC.

The V gene is TRBV4-2, the J gene TRBJ2-1, with D perhaps TRBD2 (7 bases). CDR1 LGHNA and CDR2 YNFKEQ come from the germline V gene. The CDR3 covers 16 residues. V was cut by 3 bases and J by 5 bases, with 17 bases left in between. The CDR3 spells CASSHPRGGGNNEQFF. In DNA, the CDR3 is TGTGCCAGCAGCCACCCCAGGGGCGGGGGTAACAATGAGCAGTTCTTC.

V and J are TRBV27 and TRBJ1-2, with D perhaps matching TRBD1 (6 bases). The V end was cut by 5 bases, the J end by 0 bases, with 16 bases between. The CDR3 runs 16 residues. Per the germline V gene, CDR1 is MNHEY and CDR2 is SMNVEV (reference sequence). The chain's CDR3 is CASSPSLGDTNYGYTF. The CDR3 nucleotides read TGTGCCAGCAGTCCATCGTTAGGGGACACTAACTATGGCTACACCTTC.

CDR3 bases: TGTGCCAGCTTTACCTCGTCGACGGGCTCCTACAATGAGCAGTTCTTC. It is translated as CASFTSSTGSYNEQFF. The chain employs TRBV28 and TRBJ2-1; no firm D call. This CDR3 region has 16 residues. V was clipped by 8 bases and J by 0 bases, with 17 bases between them. Per the germline V gene, CDR1 is MDHEN and CDR2 is SYDVKM.

The rearrangement joins TRBV9 to TRBJ2-7; the match to TRBD2 covers 7 bases. The V gene's germline CDR1 is SGDLS and CDR2 YYNGEE. The CDR3 contains 16 residues. Trimming at V came to 4 bases and at J to 2 bases, leaving 12 bases not matched to a gene. CDR3 loop: CASSPRGAGSAYEQYF. The CDR3 coding sequence is TGTGCCAGCAGCCCTCGGGGAGCGGGATCGGCCTACGAGCAGTACTTC.

This chain links TRBV6-5 with TRBJ1-3; tentatively, D is TRBD1 (6 bases). Trimming cost V 7 bases and J 3 bases, with 13 bases left between them. CDR3 length equals 14 residues. Germline CDR1 MNHEY, CDR2 SVGAGI. Here the CDR3 DNA reads TGTGCCAGCATATCGGGGGCGCGTGGAAACACCATATATTTT. Translating gives CASISGARGNTIYF.

The CDR3 DNA follows: TGTGCCATCAGTGAAAAGGAGAACACTGAAGCTTTCTTT. Translation: CAISEKENTEAFF. The V gene is TRBV10-3, the J gene TRBJ1-1; D call uncertain. V shed 3 bases and J shed 1 base, with 6 bases lying between them. CDR3 length: 13 amino acids. From germline, CDR1 is ENHRY and CDR2 SYGVKD.

This clone was counted between two and nine times. The CDR3 loop reads CASTPTSGGYNEQFF. The CDR3 nucleotides read TGTGCCAGCACGCCGACTAGCGGTGGATACAATGAGCAGTTCTTC. The chain uses TRBV9 and TRBJ2-1; TRBD2 aligns across 9 bases. The ends lost 6 bases at V and 4 bases at J; junction bases unmatched: 8. The V gene's germline CDR1 is SGDLS and CDR2 YYNGEE. The length of the CDR3 is 15 residues.

The chain combines TRBV6-5 with TRBJ2-7, with 7 bases aligning to TRBD2. The CDR3 sequence is 13 residues long. Per germline, CDR1 MNHEY and CDR2 SVGAGI. V was clipped by 7 bases and J by 2 bases; unmatched bases: 5. This chain's CDR3 is CASILGTTYEQYF. CDR3 nucleotides: TGTGCCAGCATTTTAGGGACTACCTACGAGCAGTACTTC.

The chain joins TRBV12-3 or TRBV12-4 to TRBJ1-2; D remains unclear. Trimming pared 1 base from V and 7 bases from J, leaving 10 bases between. The CDR3 spans 13 residues. CDR3 bases: TGTGCCAGCAGTTTAGGGAGGTACGGTGGCTACACCTTC. Amino acid sequence: CASSLGRYGGYTF.

This clone was observed once. The genes are TRBV28 and TRBJ1-5; 8 nucleotides line up with TRBD1. CDR3 size: 14 residues. V trimming: 6 bases; J trimming: 5 bases; junction bases outside the gene matches: 6. Germline CDR1 is MDHEN and CDR2 is SYDVKM. DNA for the CDR3: TGTGCCAGCAGGGTGACAGGGGACGATCAGCCCCAGCATTTT. Translating it yields CASRVTGDDQPQHF.

The J gene is TRBJ2-5, the V gene TRBV29-1; D perhaps matches TRBD1 (7 bases). V lost 6 bases and J 4 bases, leaving 12 bases between the germline ends. The CDR3 consists of 12 residues. Looked up from germline, CDR1 is SQVTM and CDR2 is ANQGSEA. The CDR3 DNA is TGCAGCGTGGATCAGGGGGGAGAGACCCAGTACTTC. This gives the protein CSVDQGGETQYF.

This CDR3 is CASSSGPREQYF. CDR3 coding DNA: TGTGCCAGCAGTTCGGGGCCCCGGGAGCAGTACTTC. The genes are TRBV28 and TRBJ2-7; D assignment may be TRBD1 or TRBD2 (5 bases each). CDR3 length: 12 amino acids. Germline loops: CDR1 MDHEN, CDR2 SYDVKM. V was cut by 4 bases and J by 7 bases, with 11 bases left in between.